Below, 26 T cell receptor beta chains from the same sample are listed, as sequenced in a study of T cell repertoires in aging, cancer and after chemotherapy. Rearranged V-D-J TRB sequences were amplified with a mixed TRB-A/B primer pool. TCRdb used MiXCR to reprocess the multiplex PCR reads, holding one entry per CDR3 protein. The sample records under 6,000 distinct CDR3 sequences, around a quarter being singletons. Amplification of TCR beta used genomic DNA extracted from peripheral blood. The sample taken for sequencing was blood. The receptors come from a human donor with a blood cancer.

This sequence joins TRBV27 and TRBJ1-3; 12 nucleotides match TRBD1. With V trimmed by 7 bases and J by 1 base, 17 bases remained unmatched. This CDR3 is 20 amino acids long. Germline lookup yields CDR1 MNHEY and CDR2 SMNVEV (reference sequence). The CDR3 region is CASIQGSGTGGARSGNTIYF. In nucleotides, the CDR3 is TGTGCCAGCATCCAGGGGTCCGGGACAGGGGGCGCAAGATCTGGAAACACCATATATTTT.

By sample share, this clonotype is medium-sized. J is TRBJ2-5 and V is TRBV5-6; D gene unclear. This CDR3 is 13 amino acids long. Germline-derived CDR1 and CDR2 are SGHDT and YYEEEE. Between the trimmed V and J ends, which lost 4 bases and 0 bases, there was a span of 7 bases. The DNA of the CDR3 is TGTGCCAGCAGCCCCTCGAACCAAGAGACCCAGTACTTC. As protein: CASSPSNQETQYF.

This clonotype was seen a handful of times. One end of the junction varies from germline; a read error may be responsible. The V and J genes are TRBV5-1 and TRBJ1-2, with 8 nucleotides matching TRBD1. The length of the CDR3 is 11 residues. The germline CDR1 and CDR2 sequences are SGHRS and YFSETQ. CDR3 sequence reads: CASSLDRVWVF. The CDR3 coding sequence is TGCGCCAGCAGCCTGGACAGGGTTTGGGTCTTC.

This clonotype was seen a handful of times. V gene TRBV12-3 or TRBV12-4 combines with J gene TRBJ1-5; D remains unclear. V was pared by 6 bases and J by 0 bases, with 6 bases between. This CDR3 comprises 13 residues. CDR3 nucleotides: TGTGCCAGCAGCGACAATAGCAATCAGCCCCAGCATTTT. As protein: CASSDNSNQPQHF.

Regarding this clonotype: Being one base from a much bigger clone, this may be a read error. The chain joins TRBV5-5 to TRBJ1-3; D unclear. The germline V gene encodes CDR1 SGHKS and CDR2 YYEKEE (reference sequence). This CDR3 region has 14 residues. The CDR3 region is CASSLVSSGNTMYF. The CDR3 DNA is TGTGCCAGCAGCTTGGTGTCTTCTGGAAACACCATGTATTTT.

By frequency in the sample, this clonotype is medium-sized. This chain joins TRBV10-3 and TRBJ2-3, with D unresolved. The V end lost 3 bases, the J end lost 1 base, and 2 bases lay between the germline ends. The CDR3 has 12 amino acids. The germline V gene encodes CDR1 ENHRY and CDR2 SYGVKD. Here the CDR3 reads CAISDGTDTQYF. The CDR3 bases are TGTGCCATCAGTGACGGCACAGATACGCAGTATTTT.

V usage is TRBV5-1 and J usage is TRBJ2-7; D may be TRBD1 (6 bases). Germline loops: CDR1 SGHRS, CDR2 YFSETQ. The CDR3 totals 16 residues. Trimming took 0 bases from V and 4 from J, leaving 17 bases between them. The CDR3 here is CASSLALGAMVYEQYF. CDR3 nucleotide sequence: TGCGCCAGCAGCTTGGCGCTGGGGGCGATGGTATACGAGCAGTACTTC.

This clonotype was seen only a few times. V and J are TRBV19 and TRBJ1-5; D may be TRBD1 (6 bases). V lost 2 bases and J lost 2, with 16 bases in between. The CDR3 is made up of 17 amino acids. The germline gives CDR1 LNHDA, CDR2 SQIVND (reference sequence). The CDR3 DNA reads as TGTGCCAGTAGTATATCGTTGGGGGCCAGGGGCAATCAGCCCCAGCATTTT. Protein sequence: CASSISLGARGNQPQHF.

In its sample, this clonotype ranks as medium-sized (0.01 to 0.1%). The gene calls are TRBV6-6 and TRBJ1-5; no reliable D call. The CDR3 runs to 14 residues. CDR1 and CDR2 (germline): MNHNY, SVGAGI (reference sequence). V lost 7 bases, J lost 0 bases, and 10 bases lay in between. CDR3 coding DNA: TGTGCCAGCAAGAAGGAAAGTAGCAATCAGCCCCAGCATTTT. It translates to CASKKESSNQPQHF.

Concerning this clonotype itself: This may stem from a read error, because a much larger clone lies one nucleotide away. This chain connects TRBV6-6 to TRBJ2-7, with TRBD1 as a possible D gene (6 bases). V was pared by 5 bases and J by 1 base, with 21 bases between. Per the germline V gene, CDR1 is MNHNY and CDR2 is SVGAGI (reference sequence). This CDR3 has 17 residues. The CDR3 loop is CASSTGPNPRESYEQYF. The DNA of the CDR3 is TGTGCCAGCAGTACAGGGCCTAACCCCCGGGAATCCTACGAGCAGTACTTC.

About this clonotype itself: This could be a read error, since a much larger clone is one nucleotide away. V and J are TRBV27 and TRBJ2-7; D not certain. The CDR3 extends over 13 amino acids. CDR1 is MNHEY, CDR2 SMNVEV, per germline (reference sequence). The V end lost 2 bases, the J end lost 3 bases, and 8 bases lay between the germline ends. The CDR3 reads CASSLEADYEQYF. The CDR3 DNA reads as TGTGCCAGCAGTTTAGAGGCGGACTACGAGCAGTACTTC.

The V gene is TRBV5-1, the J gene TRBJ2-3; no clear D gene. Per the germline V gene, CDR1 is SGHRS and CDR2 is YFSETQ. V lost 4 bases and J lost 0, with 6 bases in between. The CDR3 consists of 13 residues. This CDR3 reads CASSLRSTDTQYF. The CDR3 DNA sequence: TGCGCCAGCAGCCTCAGGAGCACAGATACGCAGTATTTT.

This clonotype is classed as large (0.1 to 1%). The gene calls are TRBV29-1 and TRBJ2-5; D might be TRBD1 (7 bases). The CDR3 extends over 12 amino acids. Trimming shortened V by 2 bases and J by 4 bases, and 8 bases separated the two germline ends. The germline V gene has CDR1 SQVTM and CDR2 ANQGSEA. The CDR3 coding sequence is TGCAGCGTTGAACAGGGGGGAGAGACCCAGTACTTC. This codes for CSVEQGGETQYF.

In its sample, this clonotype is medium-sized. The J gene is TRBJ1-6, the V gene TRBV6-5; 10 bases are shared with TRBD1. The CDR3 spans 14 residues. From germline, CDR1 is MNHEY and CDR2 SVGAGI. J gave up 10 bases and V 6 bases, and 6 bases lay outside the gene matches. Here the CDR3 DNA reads TGTGCCAGCAGCCGGGACAGGGGAGAATCACCCCTCCACTTT. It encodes CASSRDRGESPLHF.

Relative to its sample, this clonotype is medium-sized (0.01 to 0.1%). This CDR3 is CASSVGLAGGYNEQFF. In DNA, the CDR3 is TGTGCCAGCAGCGTGGGACTAGCGGGGGGATACAATGAGCAGTTCTTC. The chain uses TRBV11-3 and TRBJ2-1; TRBD2 aligns across 15 bases. J lost 4 bases, V lost 5 bases, and 3 bases had no gene match. CDR1 SGHNT and CDR2 YENEEA come from the germline V gene. The CDR3 consists of 16 residues.

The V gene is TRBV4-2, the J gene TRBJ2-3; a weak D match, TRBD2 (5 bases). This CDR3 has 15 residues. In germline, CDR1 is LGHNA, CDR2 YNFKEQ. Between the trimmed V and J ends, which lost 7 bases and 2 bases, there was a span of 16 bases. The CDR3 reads CASTTGLTDTDTQYF. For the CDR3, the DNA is TGTGCCAGCACCACTGGACTTACAGACACAGATACGCAGTATTTT.

CDR3 protein: CASRRDSSNYGYTF. Here the CDR3 DNA reads TGTGCCAGCAGAAGGGACAGTTCTAACTATGGCTACACCTTC. The chain links TRBV12-3 or TRBV12-4 to TRBJ1-2, with 7 positions matching TRBD1. Germline trimming cut 6 bases from V and 0 bases from J; bases unmatched to any gene: 4. The CDR3 contains 14 residues.

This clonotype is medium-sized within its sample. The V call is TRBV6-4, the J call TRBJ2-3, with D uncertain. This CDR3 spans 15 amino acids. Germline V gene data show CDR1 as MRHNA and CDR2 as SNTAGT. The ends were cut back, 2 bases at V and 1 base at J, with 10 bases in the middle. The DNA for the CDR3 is TGTGCCAGCAGTGACCCAGGCCGTGGCACAGATACGCAGTATTTT. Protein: CASSDPGRGTDTQYF.

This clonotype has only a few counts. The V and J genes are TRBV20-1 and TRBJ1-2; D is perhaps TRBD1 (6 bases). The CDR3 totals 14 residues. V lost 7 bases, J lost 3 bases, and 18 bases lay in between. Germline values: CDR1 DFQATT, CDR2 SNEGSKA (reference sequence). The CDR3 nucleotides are TGCAGTGGATCGTCGGGGGCGCAGGACTATGGCTACACCTTC. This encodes CSGSSGAQDYGYTF.

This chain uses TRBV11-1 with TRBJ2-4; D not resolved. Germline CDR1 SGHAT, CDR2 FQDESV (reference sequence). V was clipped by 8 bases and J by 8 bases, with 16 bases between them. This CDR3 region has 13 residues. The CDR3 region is CASGEEWADIQYF. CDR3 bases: TGTGCCAGCGGAGAGGAGTGGGCGGACATTCAGTACTTC.

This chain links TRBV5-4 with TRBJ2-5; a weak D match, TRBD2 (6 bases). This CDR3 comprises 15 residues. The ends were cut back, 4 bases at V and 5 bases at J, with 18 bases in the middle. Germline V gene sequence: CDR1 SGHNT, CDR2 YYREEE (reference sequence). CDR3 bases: TGTGCCAGCAGCCAAGCCCCTAGGAGCGGGGAGACCCAGTACTTC. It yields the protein CASSQAPRSGETQYF.

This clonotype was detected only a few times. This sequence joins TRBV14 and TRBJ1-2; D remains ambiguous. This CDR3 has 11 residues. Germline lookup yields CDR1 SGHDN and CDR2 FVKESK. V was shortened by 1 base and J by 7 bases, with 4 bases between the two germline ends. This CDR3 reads CASSQGRGYTF. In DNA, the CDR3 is TGTGCCAGCAGCCAAGGTCGTGGCTACACCTTC.

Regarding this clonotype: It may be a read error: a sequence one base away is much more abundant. In nucleotides, the CDR3 is TGTGCCAGATCACCACCGACCGAGAAGTATGGCTACACCTTC. Amino acids: CARSPPTEKYGYTF. This rearrangement joins TRBV18 to TRBJ1-2; D remains unclear. Germline CDR1 reads KGHSH; CDR2 reads LQKENI. The CDR3 sequence is 14 residues long.

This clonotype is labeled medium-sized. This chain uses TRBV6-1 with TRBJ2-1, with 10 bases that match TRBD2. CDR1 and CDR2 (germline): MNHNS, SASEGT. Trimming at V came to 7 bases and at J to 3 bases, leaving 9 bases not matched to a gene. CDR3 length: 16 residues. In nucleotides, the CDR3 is TGTGCCAGCACCTCCGTTCCTAGCGGGAGCTACAATGAGCAGTTCTTC. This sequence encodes CASTSVPSGSYNEQFF.

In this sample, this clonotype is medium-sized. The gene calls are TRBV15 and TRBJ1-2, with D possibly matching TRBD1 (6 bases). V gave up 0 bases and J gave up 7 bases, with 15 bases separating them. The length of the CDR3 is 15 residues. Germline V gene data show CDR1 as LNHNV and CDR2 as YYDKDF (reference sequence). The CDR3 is CATSRDGSLGGGYTF. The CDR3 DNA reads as TGTGCCACCAGCAGAGATGGGTCACTAGGGGGTGGCTACACCTTC.

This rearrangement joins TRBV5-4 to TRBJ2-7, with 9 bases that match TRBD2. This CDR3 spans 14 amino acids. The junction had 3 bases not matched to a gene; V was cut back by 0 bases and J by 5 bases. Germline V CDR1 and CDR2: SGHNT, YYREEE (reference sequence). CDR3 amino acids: CASSLDSGSHEQYF. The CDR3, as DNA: TGTGCCAGCAGCTTGGATAGCGGGAGCCACGAGCAGTACTTC.